The next 22 T cell receptor beta chains were all read from a single sample in a study of blood T cells in healthy people across ages. Alongside a J-beta primer mix, a sample-barcoded 5' primer served in a second PCR lasting about 7 to 11 cycles. TCRdb analysed the 5' RACE reads with MiXCR anew, one entry per CDR3 protein. The sample shows around 990,000 distinct CDR3 sequences, around two fifths of them seen only once. Sequencing was done on a sample of blood. Every receptor here comes from a man between 18 and 29 years old in good health.

This chain links TRBV4-3 with TRBJ1-1; tentative D call: TRBD1 (5 bases). V lost 2 bases and J 6 bases, leaving 13 bases between the germline ends. CDR3 size: 14 residues. Germline V lookup: CDR1 LGHNA, CDR2 YSLEER. CDR3 DNA sequence: TGCGCCAGCAGCCAACCAGGGCCCCAAGCTGAAGCTTTCTTT. Its translation: CASSQPGPQAEAFF.

The chain combines TRBV6-6 with TRBJ2-1; D call uncertain. The CDR3 totals 14 residues. The V end lost 4 bases, the J end lost 4 bases, and 11 bases lay between the germline ends. The germline V gene has CDR1 MNHNY and CDR2 SVGAGI (reference sequence). CDR3 nucleotide sequence: TGTGCCAGCAGTTCTGGTCGACGATACAATGAGCAGTTCTTC. As protein: CASSSGRRYNEQFF.

The chain couples TRBV20-1 to TRBJ2-5; 10 bases match TRBD2. CDR1 and CDR2 (germline): DFQATT, SNEGSKA (reference sequence). J gave up 13 bases and V 3 bases, and 14 bases lay outside the gene matches. The CDR3 covers 14 residues. The CDR3, as DNA: TGCAGTGCTAGTTCAGCGGGGGGGAGGAATGAGCGGTACTTC. It translates to CSASSAGGRNERYF.

The rearrangement uses TRBV5-6 and TRBJ2-1; TRBD1 is a possible D gene (5 bases). Trimming removed 4 bases at V and 1 base at J, with 21 bases between. Germline V gene sequence: CDR1 SGHDT, CDR2 YYEEEE. This CDR3 is built from 18 residues. CDR3 DNA: TGTGCCAGCAGCCCCCACCCATTCAGGGAAGGATCCTACAATGAGCAGTTCTTC. Translation: CASSPHPFREGSYNEQFF. The entire variable domain, with the rest obtained from reference TRBV5-6 and TRBJ2-1, is as follows: DAGVTQSPTHLIKTRGQQVTLRCSPKSGHDTVSWYQQALGQGPQFIFQYYEEEERQRGNFPDRFSGHQFPNYSSELNVNALLLGDSALYLCASSPHPFREGSYNEQFFGPGTRLTVL.

This clonotype was recorded many times. This chain joins TRBV4-2 and TRBJ1-1, with D tentatively TRBD1 (5 bases). V lost 0 bases, J lost 3 bases, and 14 bases lay in between. Germline CDR1 is LGHNA and CDR2 is YNFKEQ. This CDR3 region has 16 residues. CDR3 sequence reads: CASSQDPRGRDTEAFF. In DNA, the CDR3 is TGTGCCAGCAGCCAAGATCCGCGAGGCAGGGACACTGAAGCTTTCTTT.

The chain's CDR3 is CASSAGHRGQFF. CDR3 bases: TGTGCCAGCAGTGCGGGACACAGAGGGCAGTTCTTC. This chain links TRBV6-2 or TRBV6-3 with TRBJ2-1; D may correspond to TRBD1 or TRBD2 (6 bases each). Per germline, CDR1 MNHEY and CDR2 SVGEGT. Between the trimmed V and J ends, which lost 5 bases and 12 bases, there was a span of 14 bases. There are 12 residues in the CDR3.

The CDR3 sequence is CATRLAGGPSTDTQYF. The CDR3 DNA follows: TGTGCCACCCGACTAGCGGGGGGGCCTAGCACAGATACGCAGTATTTT. The chain combines TRBV27 with TRBJ2-3; 14 positions match TRBD2. Germline CDR1 reads MNHEY; CDR2 reads SMNVEV (reference sequence). After removal of 10 bases from V and 0 bases from J, the junction contained 6 bases not matched to a gene. CDR3 length equals 16 residues.

This clonotype was counted between two and nine times. The chain links TRBV7-9 to TRBJ2-4; possibly TRBD2 for D (6 bases). Trimming removed 5 bases at V and 1 base at J, with 15 bases between. CDR3 length equals 16 residues. Germline values: CDR1 SEHNR, CDR2 FQNEAQ (reference sequence). The CDR3 is CASSLPRGAAKNIQYF. The CDR3 DNA follows: TGTGCCAGCAGCCTCCCTCGCGGGGCCGCCAAAAACATTCAGTACTTC. Full variable domain (remainder filled in from reference TRBV7-9 and TRBJ2-4): DTGVSQNPRHKITKRGQNVTFRCDPISEHNRLYWYRQTLGQGPEFLTYFQNEAQLEKSRLLSDRFSAERPKGSFSTLEIQRTEQGDSAMYLCASSLPRGAAKNIQYFGAGTRLSVL.

This clonotype was observed a handful of times. This chain joins TRBV10-3 and TRBJ2-3; 12 bases align to TRBD2. Germline V gene data show CDR1 as ENHRY and CDR2 as SYGVKD. This CDR3 spans 17 amino acids. V lost 6 bases and J lost 6; bases outside the gene matches: 13. CDR3 residues: CAISPQVLAGGFDTQYF. The CDR3, as DNA: TGTGCCATCAGCCCCCAGGTACTAGCGGGGGGATTTGATACGCAGTATTTT.

The V gene is TRBV5-1, the J gene TRBJ2-1; D is possibly TRBD2 (7 bases). The CDR3 covers 15 residues. V shed 4 bases and J shed 2 bases, with 13 bases lying between them. The germline gives CDR1 SGHRS, CDR2 YFSETQ. This chain's CDR3 is CASSEEGGPYNEQFF. CDR3 nucleotide sequence: TGCGCCAGCAGCGAAGAGGGGGGGCCCTACAATGAGCAGTTCTTC.

This clonotype was counted a few times. The chain carries TRBV4-3 and TRBJ2-5; a weak D match, TRBD1 (6 bases). Trimming stripped 4 bases from V and 4 bases from J, with 16 bases between. This CDR3 has 15 amino acids. The germline CDR1 and CDR2 sequences are LGHNA and YSLEER. DNA of the CDR3: TGCGCCAGCAGCCGTCGAACAGGGTCTTTAGAGACCCAGTACTTC. It encodes CASSRRTGSLETQYF.

This clonotype was observed a few times. The chain employs TRBV9 and TRBJ2-5; possibly TRBD2 for D (6 bases). The germline V gene has CDR1 SGDLS and CDR2 YYNGEE. The CDR3 runs 15 residues. V was trimmed by 0 bases and J by 11 bases, leaving 20 bases between them. The CDR3: CASSVVDGGTYEQYF. DNA for the CDR3: TGTGCCAGCAGCGTAGTGGATGGGGGGACTTATGAGCAGTACTTC.

This clonotype has just a few counts. The V gene is TRBV28, the J gene TRBJ2-3; 10 bases agree with TRBD2. Looked up from germline, CDR1 is MDHEN and CDR2 is SYDVKM. This CDR3 contains 17 residues. With V trimmed by 5 bases and J by 4 bases, 12 bases remained unmatched. In nucleotides, the CDR3 is TGTGCCAGCAGTCCCCCTCAACGGACTAGCGGCCCAGATACGCAGTATTTT. It translates to CASSPPQRTSGPDTQYF. The whole variable domain, filled in from reference TRBV28 and TRBJ2-3, reads DVKVTQSSRYLVKRTGEKVFLECVQDMDHENMFWYRQDPGLGLRLIYFSYDVKMKEKGDIPEGYSVSREKKERFSLILESASTNQTSMYLCASSPPQRTSGPDTQYFGPGTRLTVL.

V gene TRBV4-2 combines with J gene TRBJ2-7; 9 positions agree with TRBD2. CDR1 is LGHNA, CDR2 YNFKEQ, per germline. The V segment lost 0 bases and the J segment 0 bases; nucleotides outside the gene matches: 3. This CDR3 contains 16 residues. The CDR3 sequence: CASSQESGGPSYEQYF. The CDR3 DNA follows: TGTGCCAGCAGCCAAGAAAGCGGGGGGCCCTCCTACGAGCAGTACTTC.

The chain uses TRBV4-2 and TRBJ2-3, with D perhaps matching TRBD2 (6 bases). CDR3 length: 14 amino acids. The germline V gene encodes CDR1 LGHNA and CDR2 YNFKEQ. Trimming shortened V by 2 bases and J by 8 bases, and 14 bases separated the two germline ends. CDR3 in amino acids: CASSQTPTSPTQYF. CDR3 sequence (DNA): TGTGCCAGCAGCCAAACCCCAACTAGCCCTACGCAGTATTTT.

This chain joins TRBV5-1 and TRBJ1-2, with D tentatively TRBD1 (6 bases). Germline CDR1 SGHRS, CDR2 YFSETQ. V was shortened by 4 bases and J by 4 bases, with 14 bases between the two germline ends. The CDR3 has 14 amino acids. This CDR3 reads CASSPSGQSYGYTF. Written as DNA, the CDR3 is TGCGCCAGCAGCCCAAGCGGACAGTCCTATGGCTACACCTTC.

The V and J genes are TRBV19 and TRBJ1-1, with TRBD1 as a possible D gene (5 bases). Germline V gene sequence: CDR1 LNHDA, CDR2 SQIVND (reference sequence). Trimming removed 3 bases at V and 8 bases at J, with 13 bases between. The CDR3 extends over 13 amino acids. The CDR3 DNA sequence: TGTGCCAGTAGTATCCTACCGGGACCAGAAGCTTTCTTT. As protein: CASSILPGPEAFF.

A word on this clonotype: The junction does not match germline at one end; this may be a read error. The gene calls are TRBV12-3 or TRBV12-4 and TRBJ2-5, with a weak D call TRBD2 (5 bases). This CDR3 comprises 15 residues. DNA for the CDR3: TGTGCCAGCAGTTTCCCCCTCGGGAACCAGGAGACCCAGTACTTC. Its protein product is CASSFPLGNQETQYF.

This clonotype was counted only a few times. This chain uses TRBV6-1 with TRBJ2-3, with D perhaps matching TRBD2 (7 bases). There are 14 residues in the CDR3. Germline assignment: CDR1 MNHNS and CDR2 SASEGT. The ends were cut back, 5 bases at V and 2 bases at J, with 11 bases in the middle. The CDR3 is CASSPRGATDTQYF. CDR3 in DNA: TGTGCCAGCAGTCCCCGGGGGGCCACAGATACGCAGTATTTT.

This clonotype was recorded only once. This chain connects TRBV6-5 to TRBJ2-7; D is perhaps TRBD1 or TRBD2 (5 bases each). Trimming shortened V by 2 bases and J by 3 bases, and 17 bases separated the two germline ends. The CDR3 totals 16 residues. Germline loops: CDR1 MNHEY, CDR2 SVGAGI. The CDR3 coding sequence is TGTGCCAGCAGTTACGGGGGTACCTCCCCCCTCTACGAGCAGTACTTC. This encodes CASSYGGTSPLYEQYF.

This clonotype was seen more than once but under ten times. CDR3 loop: CSARTDRVRAEQFF. CDR3 nucleotides: TGCAGTGCTAGAACCGACAGGGTTCGTGCTGAGCAGTTCTTC. The V and J genes are TRBV20-1 and TRBJ2-1; the match to TRBD1 covers 7 bases. V trimming: 2 bases; J trimming: 9 bases; junction bases outside the gene matches: 10. Germline V gene data show CDR1 as DFQATT and CDR2 as SNEGSKA (reference sequence). The length of the CDR3 is 14 residues.

The gene calls are TRBV4-3 and TRBJ1-4, with D perhaps matching TRBD1 (5 bases). Germline V gene data show CDR1 as LGHNA and CDR2 as YSLEER. The CDR3 sequence is 16 residues long. V lost 0 bases and J 0 bases, leaving 8 bases between the germline ends. In DNA form, the CDR3 reads TGCGCCAGCAGCCAAGATGTGACAGCAACTAATGAAAAACTGTTTTTT. Its translation: CASSQDVTATNEKLFF.